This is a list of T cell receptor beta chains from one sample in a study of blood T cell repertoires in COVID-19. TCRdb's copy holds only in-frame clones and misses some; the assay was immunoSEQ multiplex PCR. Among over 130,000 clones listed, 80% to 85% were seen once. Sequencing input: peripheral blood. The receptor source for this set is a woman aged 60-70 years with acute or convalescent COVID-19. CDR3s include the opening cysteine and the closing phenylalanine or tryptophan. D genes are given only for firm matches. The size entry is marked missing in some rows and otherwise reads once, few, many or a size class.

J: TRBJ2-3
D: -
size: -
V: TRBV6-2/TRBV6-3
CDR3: CASSRLTPSSGSDADTQYF
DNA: TGTGCCAGCAGTCGCCTTACTCCTAGTAGTGGTTCAGATGCAGATACGCAGTATTTT

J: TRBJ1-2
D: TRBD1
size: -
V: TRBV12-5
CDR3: CASGLGTGYGYTF
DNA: TGTGCTAGTGGTTTGGGGACAGGCTATGGCTACACCTTC

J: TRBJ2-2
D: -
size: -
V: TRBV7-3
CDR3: CASRRQTGELFF
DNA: TGTGCCAGCAGACGACAGACCGGGGAGCTGTTTTTT

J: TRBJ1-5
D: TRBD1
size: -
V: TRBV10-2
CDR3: CASSDDRGNQPQHF
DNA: TGCGCCAGCAGTGACGACAGGGGCAATCAGCCCCAGCATTTT

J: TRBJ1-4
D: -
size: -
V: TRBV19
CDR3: CATDEKLFF
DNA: TGTGCAACAGACGAAAAACTGTTTTTT

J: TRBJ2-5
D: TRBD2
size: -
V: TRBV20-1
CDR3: CSASWWLAGGRKETQYF
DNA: TGCAGTGCTAGTTGGTGGTTAGCGGGAGGGCGGAAAGAGACCCAGTACTTC

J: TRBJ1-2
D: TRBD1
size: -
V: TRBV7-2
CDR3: CASSLAGQGGANGYTF
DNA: TGTGCCAGCAGCTTAGCGGGACAGGGGGGCGCTAATGGCTACACCTTC

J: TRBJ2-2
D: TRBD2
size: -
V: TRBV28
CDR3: CASMGTSDTGELFF
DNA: TGTGCCAGCATGGGGACTAGCGACACCGGGGAGCTGTTTTTT

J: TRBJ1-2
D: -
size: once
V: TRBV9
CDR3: CASSVGDRTGYTF
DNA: TGTGCCAGCAGCGTAGGTGACAGGACTGGCTACACCTTC

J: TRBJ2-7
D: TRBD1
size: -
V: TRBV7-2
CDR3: CASSARDSSRYEQYF
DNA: TGTGCCAGCAGCGCCAGGGACAGTTCACGGTACGAGCAGTACTTC

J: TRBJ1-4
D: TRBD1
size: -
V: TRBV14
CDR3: CASSEAGGAYEKLFF
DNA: TGTGCCAGCAGCGAAGCAGGGGGCGCGTATGAAAAACTGTTTTTT

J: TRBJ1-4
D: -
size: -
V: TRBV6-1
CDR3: CASSVLVGLPNEKLFF
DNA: TGTGCCAGCAGTGTCCTCGTCGGTTTGCCTAATGAAAAACTGTTTTTT

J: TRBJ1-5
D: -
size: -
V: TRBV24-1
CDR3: CATGREGNQPQHF
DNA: TGTGCCACAGGGAGGGAAGGCAATCAGCCCCAGCATTTT

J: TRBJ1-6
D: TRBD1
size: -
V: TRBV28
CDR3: CASSSSGTGDSPLHF
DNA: TGTGCCAGCAGTTCAAGTGGGACAGGGGACTCACCCCTCCACTTT

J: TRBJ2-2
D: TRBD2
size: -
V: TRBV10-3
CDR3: CAISLAGLGGELFF
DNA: TGTGCCATCTCACTAGCGGGTCTCGGCGGGGAGCTGTTTTTT

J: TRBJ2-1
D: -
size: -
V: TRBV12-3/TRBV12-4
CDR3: CASSLKGQGTQFF
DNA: TGTGCCAGCAGTTTAAAAGGGCAGGGAACCCAGTTCTTC

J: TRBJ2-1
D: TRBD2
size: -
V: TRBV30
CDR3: CAWSVIGLAGGRGNEQFF
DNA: TGTGCCTGGAGTGTAATAGGGCTAGCGGGAGGGCGGGGCAATGAGCAGTTCTTC